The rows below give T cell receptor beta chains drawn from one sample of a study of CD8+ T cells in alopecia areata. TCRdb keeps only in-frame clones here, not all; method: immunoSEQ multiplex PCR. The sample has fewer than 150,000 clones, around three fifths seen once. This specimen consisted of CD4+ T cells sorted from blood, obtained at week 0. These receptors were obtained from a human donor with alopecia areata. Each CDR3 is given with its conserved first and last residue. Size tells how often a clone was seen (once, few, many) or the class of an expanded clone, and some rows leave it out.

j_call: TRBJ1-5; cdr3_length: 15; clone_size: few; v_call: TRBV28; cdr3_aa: CASSFRQGHNQPQHF
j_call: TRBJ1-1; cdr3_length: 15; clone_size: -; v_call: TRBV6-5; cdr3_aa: CASSPDRRGNTEAFF
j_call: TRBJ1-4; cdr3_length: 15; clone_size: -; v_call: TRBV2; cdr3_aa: CASTTGGADGEKLFF
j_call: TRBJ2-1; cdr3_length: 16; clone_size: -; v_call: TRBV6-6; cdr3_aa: CASSTTTSGIGDEQFF
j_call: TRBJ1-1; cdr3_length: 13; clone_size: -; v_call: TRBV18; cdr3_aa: CASSLYPGQEAFF
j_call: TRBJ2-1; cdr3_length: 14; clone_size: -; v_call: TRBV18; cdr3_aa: CASSPPLGGNEQFF
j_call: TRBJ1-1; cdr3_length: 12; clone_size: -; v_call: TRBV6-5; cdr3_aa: CASFRTGAEAFF
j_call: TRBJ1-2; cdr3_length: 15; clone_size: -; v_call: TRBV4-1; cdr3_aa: CASSQDARTDYGYTF
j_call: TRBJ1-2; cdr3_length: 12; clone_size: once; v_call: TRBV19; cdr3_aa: CASRGDIGGYTF
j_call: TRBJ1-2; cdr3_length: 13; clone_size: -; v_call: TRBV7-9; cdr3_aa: CASIRGGLYGYTF
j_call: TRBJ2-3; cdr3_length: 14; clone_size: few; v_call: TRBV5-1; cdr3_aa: CASSPGPSTDTQYF
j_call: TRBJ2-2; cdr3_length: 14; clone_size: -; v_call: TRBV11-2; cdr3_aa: CASTRDRGTGELFF
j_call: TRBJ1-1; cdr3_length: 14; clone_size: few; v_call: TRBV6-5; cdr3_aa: CASRGTGKNTEAFF
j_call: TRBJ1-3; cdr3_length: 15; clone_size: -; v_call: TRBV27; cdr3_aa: CASSPRDISGNTIYF
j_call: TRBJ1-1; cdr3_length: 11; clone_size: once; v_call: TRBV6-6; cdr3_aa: CASSSAAGAFF
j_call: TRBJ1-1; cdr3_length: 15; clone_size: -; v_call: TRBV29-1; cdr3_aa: CSVEKITGWDTEAFF
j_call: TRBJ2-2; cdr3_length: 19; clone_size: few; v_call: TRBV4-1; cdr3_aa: CASSQDGAFRGGNTGELFF
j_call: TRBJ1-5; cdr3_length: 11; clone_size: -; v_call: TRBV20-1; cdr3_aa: CSAGPNQPQHF
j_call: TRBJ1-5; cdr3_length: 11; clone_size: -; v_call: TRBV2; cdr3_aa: CASRRGQPQHF
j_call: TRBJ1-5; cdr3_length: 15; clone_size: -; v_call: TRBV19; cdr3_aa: CASSLRTGYNQPQHF
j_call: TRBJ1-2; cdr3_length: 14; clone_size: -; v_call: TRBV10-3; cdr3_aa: CAIRTAGLGHGYTF
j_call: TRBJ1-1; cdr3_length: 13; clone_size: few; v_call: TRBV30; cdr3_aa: CASPGQGFTEAFF
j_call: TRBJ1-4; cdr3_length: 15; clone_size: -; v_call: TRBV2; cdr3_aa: CASSETGFANEKLFF
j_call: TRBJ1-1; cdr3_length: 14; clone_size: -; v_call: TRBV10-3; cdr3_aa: CAIKTGTGITEAFF
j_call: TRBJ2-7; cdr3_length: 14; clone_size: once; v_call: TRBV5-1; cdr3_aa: CASSGQTSSYEQYF
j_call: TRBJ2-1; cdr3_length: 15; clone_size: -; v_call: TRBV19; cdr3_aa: CASSIGASGYNEQFF
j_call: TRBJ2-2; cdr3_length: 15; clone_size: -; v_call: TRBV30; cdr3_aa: CAWSAPDREGGELFF